This is a list of T cell receptor beta chains from one sample in a study of cytomegalovirus exposure and HLA in healthy donors. The table came from immunoSEQ multiplex PCR; TCRdb's copy has only in-frame clones and leaves some out. The sample has roughly 120,000 clones, roughly 69% seen once. The sequenced sample consisted of PBMCs. All receptors derive from a woman in her thirties or forties in good health and CMV-seropositive. Each CDR3 is given with its conserved first and last residue.

j_call v_call cdr3_aa
TRBJ2-7 TRBV5-4 CASSATGAGGYYEQYF
TRBJ1-2 TRBV4-2 CASSETGANYGYTF
TRBJ1-2 TRBV7-8 CASSLMATSNYGYTF
TRBJ1-1 TRBV4-1 CASSLEDPVGGPGTEAFF
TRBJ2-7 TRBV5-8 CASRRQGPSYEQYF
TRBJ2-3 TRBV28 CASSLDSSTDTQYF
TRBJ1-5 TRBV5-1 CASRSGAPGAYQPQHF
TRBJ1-1 TRBV6-5 CASSRTALNTEAFF
TRBJ1-4 TRBV2 CASSDRAGGEKLFF
TRBJ1-1 TRBV5-6 CASRARRGSTEAFF
TRBJ1-1 TRBV7-3 CASSGFSGTEAFF
TRBJ2-3 TRBV7-2 CASGTDSTDTQYF
TRBJ2-5 TRBV14 CASSPRGTVAPGYQETQYF
TRBJ2-5 TRBV5-4 CASSFRQYQETQYF
TRBJ2-7 TRBV10-3 CAISVTPRGPREQYF
TRBJ1-6 TRBV5-1 CASSPGQGGSPLHF
TRBJ1-5 TRBV27 CASSGDRGQPQHF
TRBJ2-6 TRBV7-9 CASTMRQGREGANVLTF
TRBJ1-5 TRBV6-1 CASGGDSNQPQHF
TRBJ1-1 TRBV6-1 CASSKTGANTEAFF
TRBJ1-6 TRBV5-1 CASSLAPGDNSPLHF
TRBJ1-3 TRBV7-2 CASSSEGRADTIYF
TRBJ2-7 TRBV7-9 CASSSTSGGDYEQYF
TRBJ2-7 TRBV7-8 CASSPAGGFYEQYF
TRBJ1-3 TRBV2 CASSEAFISGNTIYF
TRBJ2-3 TRBV4-3 CASSQDKSGGADTQYF
TRBJ1-5 TRBV7-2 CASSPWTANQPQHF
TRBJ1-1 TRBV12-5 CASGLVPSVLTAFF
TRBJ2-7 TRBV2 CASRDRGTSGGSAYEQYF
TRBJ2-1 TRBV4-1 CASRPGTAYNEQFF
TRBJ1-6 TRBV7-9 CASSLGAGALNSPLHF
TRBJ1-1 TRBV5-1 CASSLEVNTEAFF
TRBJ2-5 TRBV7-9 CASSLDYRETGFQETQYF
TRBJ1-4 TRBV2 CASSETGVEKLFF
TRBJ2-3 TRBV19 CASSPSLSTQYF
TRBJ1-2 TRBV15 CATAQGRTGYTF
TRBJ2-3 TRBV5-1 CASSRGQTDTQYF
TRBJ2-4 TRBV6-1 CASSVVTVAKNIQYF
TRBJ1-1 TRBV19 CASYMGQGSTAFF
TRBJ1-1 TRBV7-9 CASSFLVGTGGTEAFF
TRBJ1-2 TRBV25-1 CASSVTGAASYGYTF
TRBJ2-4 TRBV27 CASSITGVAKNIQYF
TRBJ1-1 TRBV25-1 CASRTGATEAFF
TRBJ2-6 TRBV5-1 CASSSLPGTGASGANVLTF
TRBJ2-1 TRBV5-6 CASSLQLGLAGNEQFF